This TCR beta chain was observed in a study of shared clonotypes between healthy human individuals. Study at large: Aged 18 to 49, the donors were a couple of women and a few men. The study, taken as a whole, reports: Donor scarcity curtailed the genetic and exposure-history diversity represented herein. It was observed that roughly 5.5% of naive CD4 clonotypes were shared across a handful of donors.

Germline CDR1 is SGHAT and CDR2 is FQNNGV. The CDR3 length is 15 residues. V shed 6 bases and J shed 3 bases, with 18 bases lying between them. Sorted-subset replicate PCR reactions contained roughly 190 ng DNA, corresponding to tens of thousands of T cell genomes. The method was immunoSEQ multiplex PCR; TCRdb's version includes in-frame clones alone and lacks a portion of them. The sample includes around 2.5 million clones, 80% to 95% of them seen just once. Comments on this clone: Its antigen is unidentified.

Sequencing used naive CD4+ T cells from PBMCs. Subset defined: CD45RA+ positively selected. V usage is TRBV11-2 and J usage is TRBJ2-7; D not resolved. This clonotype was obtained from a young man in good health. Some clones in this sample may be carry-over from other donors' samples. The CDR3 DNA reads as TGTGCCAGCAGTCCCAACCCGGACGGTTTCTACGAGCAGTACTTC. Its protein is CASSPNPDGFYEQYF. Based on the CDR3 plus reference TRBV11-2 and TRBJ2-7, the full variable domain is EAGVAQSPRYKIIEKRQSVAFWCNPISGHATLYWYQQILGQGPKLLIQFQNNGVVDDSQLPKDRFSAERLKGVDSTLKIQPAKLEDSAVYLCASSPNPDGFYEQYFGPGTRLTVT.